The present T cell receptor beta chain was sequenced within a study of blood T cell repertoires in COVID-19. Study as a whole: Sites across the United States, Italy and Spain contributed samples from acute and convalescent COVID-19. PBMCs, B-cell-depleted T cells, or T cells were the source of the cDNA or gDNA that made up the material.

Libraries were prepared by immunoSEQ multiplex PCR; TCRdb keeps only in-frame clonotypes and omits some of them. Of about 180,000 clones listed, roughly 80% were seen once; the top ten hold 8% to 9.5%. Unmatched junction bases numbered 9, after V lost 2 bases and J lost 3 bases. CDR3 size: 17 residues. Germline V gene data show CDR1 as SGHTA and CDR2 as FQGNSA. Sequencing was carried out using peripheral blood. The TCR originated in a woman aged 65 to 85 with acute or convalescent COVID-19. The chain is built from TRBV7-2 and TRBJ1-5, with 8 positions matching TRBD1. The CDR3 DNA reads TGTGCCAGCAGCTTAAACCCGACAGGGGCCAACAATCAGCCCCAGCATTTT. Protein: CASSLNPTGANNQPQHF.